These 9 T cell receptor beta chains share one sample of origin, sequenced in a study of T cell repertoires in cytomegalovirus infection. TCRdb reprocessed the reads with MiXCR, giving one entry per CDR3 protein. There are approximately 76,000 distinct CDR3 sequences in the sample; more than 3% occur only once, and around 4.4% lies in the top ten. Sequencing was carried out using PBMCs. The source is a human donor in good health (CMV status not recorded). Some clones in this sample may be carry-over from other donors' samples.

There are many counts of this clonotype. The chain joins TRBV19 to TRBJ2-3; D is perhaps TRBD2 (5 bases). CDR1 and CDR2 from the germline V gene are LNHDA and SQIVND (reference sequence). V was shortened by 8 bases and J by 0 bases, with 15 bases between the two germline ends. The CDR3 length is 15 residues. The CDR3 loop reads CASSPPERSTDTQYF. CDR3 nucleotides: TGTGCCAGTTCCCCTCCGGAGCGGAGCACAGATACGCAGTATTTT.

In this sample, this clonotype turned up many times. This chain connects TRBV7-6 to TRBJ1-1; 7 bases align to TRBD1. Germline CDR1 reads SGHVS; CDR2 reads FNYEAQ. The CDR3 runs to 15 residues. The J segment lost 1 base and the V segment lost 5 bases, leaving 7 bases of the junction unmatched. The DNA for the CDR3 is TGTGCCAGCAGCCTCGCCGGGACAGCGAACACTGAAGCTTTCTTT. Amino acids: CASSLAGTANTEAFF.

At least ten counts were recorded for this clonotype. The rearrangement joins TRBV7-2 to TRBJ2-7, with D unclear. Germline loops: CDR1 SGHTA, CDR2 FQGNSA. This CDR3 has 12 amino acids. The V end was cut by 2 bases, the J end by 4 bases, with 6 bases between. As DNA, the CDR3 is TGTGCCAGCAGCTTACAGGTTTACGAGCAGTACTTC. This encodes CASSLQVYEQYF.

This clonotype was seen many times. V gene TRBV6-2 or TRBV6-3 combines with J gene TRBJ1-1; TRBD1 agrees at 9 bases. Germline V gene sequence: CDR1 MNHEY, CDR2 SVGEGT. The CDR3 totals 15 residues. V lost 4 bases and J lost 0; bases outside the gene matches: 3. This CDR3 reads CASSWDRDLNTEAFF. The CDR3, as DNA: TGTGCCAGCAGTTGGGACAGGGATTTGAACACTGAAGCTTTCTTT.

This clonotype was counted at least ten times. The rearrangement joins TRBV19 to TRBJ1-1; TRBD1 might be the D (6 bases). Trimming shortened V by 4 bases and J by 0 bases, and 12 bases separated the two germline ends. This CDR3 region has 15 residues. CDR1 is LNHDA, CDR2 SQIVND, per germline (reference sequence). The CDR3 nucleotides read TGTGCCAGTAGTACCAGGCAGGGGTTGAACACTGAAGCTTTCTTT. Amino acid sequence: CASSTRQGLNTEAFF.

This clonotype came up many times. The chain combines TRBV20-1 with TRBJ2-5; D is unclear. CDR1 and CDR2 from the germline V gene are DFQATT and SNEGSKA (reference sequence). This CDR3 has 13 residues. V lost 1 base and J 5 bases, leaving 11 bases between the germline ends. The CDR3 is CSARAVPAETQYF. The CDR3 DNA reads as TGCAGTGCTAGAGCTGTGCCTGCGGAGACCCAGTACTTC.

In its sample, this clonotype was seen many times. This chain uses TRBV6-2 or TRBV6-3 with TRBJ2-5, with 8 positions matching TRBD2. The CDR3 has 16 amino acids. Germline-derived CDR1 and CDR2 are MNHEY and SVGEGT. V lost 0 bases and J lost 5; bases outside the gene matches: 8. The CDR3 region has the DNA TGTGCCAGCAGTTACTCCCCTTTAGCGGGGCTGGAGACCCAGTACTTC. Protein sequence: CASSYSPLAGLETQYF.

The sample holds many counts of this clonotype. This chain joins TRBV4-1 and TRBJ2-3; 9 bases are a match to TRBD2. The ends lost 3 bases at V and 0 bases at J; junction bases unmatched: 7. Germline CDR1 is MGHRA and CDR2 is YSYEKL. CDR3 size: 17 residues. The CDR3 bases are TGCGCCAGCAGCCACGGAGCGGGGGGCCCTAGCACAGATACGCAGTATTTT. Amino acids: CASSHGAGGPSTDTQYF.

This clonotype was observed at least ten times. In nucleotides, the CDR3 is TGTGCCAGCAGCCCTTCTCCCTCTGGAAACACCATATATTTT. Translated: CASSPSPSGNTIYF. The J gene is TRBJ1-3, the V gene TRBV11-2; D call uncertain. The CDR3 runs to 14 residues. V gave up 5 bases and J gave up 0 bases, with 8 bases separating them. The germline gives CDR1 SGHAT, CDR2 FQNNGV.